In its sample, the clone carrying this T cell receptor (beta chain) was seen many times. The CDR3 end is not reached by the read, which stops 3 residues before it; the germline J gene fills it in. The data are from a study of T cell clonality in common variable immunodeficiency. TCRdb's table, derived via immunoSEQ multiplex PCR, lists solely in-frame clones and lacks some. The record shows about 52,000 clones for this sample, with no singletons present. V lost 10 bases to trimming and J lost 2 bases, with 14 bases between them. This CDR3 is 14 amino acids long. Germline-derived CDR1 and CDR2 are SGHTA and FQGNSA.

The source material was peripheral blood mononuclear cells. The rearrangement uses TRBV7-2 and TRBJ2-2, with D possibly matching TRBD1 (6 bases). This TCR was sampled from a person aged 18-70 years in good health. CDR3 DNA, as far as it was read: TGTGCCACTCAGGGGCGGATCAACACCGGGGAG. Its translation: CATQGRINTGE. The full CDR3 protein is CATQGRINTGELFF. The full variable domain, completed using reference TRBV7-2 and TRBJ2-2, is GAGVSQSPSNKVTEKGKDVELRCDPISGHTALYWYRQSLGQGLEFLIYFQGNSAPDKSGLPSDRFSAERTGGSVSTLTIQRTQQEDSAVYLCATQGRINTGELFFGEGSRLTVL.